This T cell receptor (beta chain) was retrieved from a study of blood T cell repertoires in COVID-19. The table lists this clone with a count of one. With V trimmed by 0 bases and J by 4 bases, 2 bases remained unmatched. The CDR3 totals 15 residues. Germline V CDR1 and CDR2: SGHNT, YYREEE (reference sequence). Source study methods: Estimates of nucleated cell counts were drawn from the amplification of reference gene primers. Using immunoSEQ multiplex PCR, the repertoire was profiled, and TCRdb retains in-frame clones only, with some absent. From that table come the V and J calls and clone size; the DNA was used to work out D and trimming. The data hold fewer than 35,000 clones, with about 80% observed a single time.

The TCR was taken from a man between 70 and 80 years old with acute or convalescent COVID-19. The specimen was peripheral blood. The V call is TRBV5-4, the J call TRBJ2-2; 8 bases align to TRBD1. Here the CDR3 reads CASSLGQGATGELFF. The DNA of the CDR3 is TGTGCCAGCAGCTTGGGGCAGGGGGCCACCGGGGAGCTGTTTTTT.